The 14 T cell receptor beta chains below come from one sample, sequenced in a study of vaccination effects on CD4 cells after COVID-19. These receptors have no known antigen. Under the ViraFEST assay, PBMC were stimulated with viral peptide pools so that antigen-specific CD4+ T cells expanded. Sequencing was performed afterwards. Following a 10-day culture, CD4+ T cells were purified. Nucleocapsid antibodies were negative in the vaccine recipients, who had never had SARS-CoV-2 infection. Profiling relied on immunoSEQ multiplex PCR, and the TCRdb table lists in-frame clones only, not all of them. Here the sample spans around 71,000 clones, about 65% being singletons. Sequenced here: CD4+ T cells from PBMCs cultured with HCoV-OC43 spike peptides, sampled before COVID-19 vaccination. Subset defined: HCoV-OC43 spike overlapping peptide pool stimulation. Every receptor here comes from a human donor who received a COVID-19 vaccine.

V gene TRBV18 combines with J gene TRBJ1-1; D is perhaps TRBD1 (5 bases). V was pared by 4 bases and J by 0 bases, with 15 bases between. The CDR3 totals 16 residues. Germline V gene data show CDR1 as KGHSH and CDR2 as LQKENI. CDR3 nucleotides: TGTGCCAGCTCACTCGGGGGTCGAGGGGTGAACACTGAAGCTTTCTTT. This encodes CASSLGGRGVNTEAFF.

V gene TRBV6-6 combines with J gene TRBJ2-3; tentatively, D is TRBD2 (6 bases). In germline, CDR1 is MNHNY, CDR2 SVGAGI (reference sequence). With 6 bases removed from V and 4 bases from J, the gap between germline ends came to 17 bases. The CDR3 is 15 amino acids. The CDR3 here is CASSLPVGGADTQYF. The CDR3 DNA reads TGTGCCAGCAGCCTCCCAGTGGGGGGAGCAGATACGCAGTATTTT.

The CDR3 region has the DNA TGCAGCGTTGAAGACGGGGGGGCCGAATCCTACAATGAGCAGTTCTTC. Amino acid sequence: CSVEDGGAESYNEQFF. The chain recombines TRBV29-1 with TRBJ2-1, with TRBD2 identical over 8 bases. CDR3 size: 16 residues. Germline V CDR1 and CDR2: SQVTM, ANQGSEA. Trimming took 0 bases from V and 1 from J; bases not matched to a gene: 5.

The chain uses TRBV12-5 and TRBJ2-1, with 8 nucleotides matching TRBD1. The V and J ends lost 3 bases and 14 bases, in that order; junction bases with no gene match: 3. The germline V gene encodes CDR1 LGHNT and CDR2 FRNRAP. The CDR3 has 11 residues. The CDR3 bases are TGTGCTAGTGGTTTTTCGGACAGGGAGTTCTTC. As protein: CASGFSDREFF.

The chain couples TRBV6-5 to TRBJ1-5; tentatively, D is TRBD1 (5 bases). The length of the CDR3 is 15 residues. With 6 bases removed from V and 2 bases from J, the gap between germline ends came to 14 bases. Germline values: CDR1 MNHEY, CDR2 SVGAGI. The CDR3 loop is CASRGEAGGNQPQHF. Here the CDR3 DNA reads TGTGCCAGCAGGGGGGAAGCCGGTGGCAATCAGCCCCAGCATTTT.

This clone was seen only once. V is TRBV30 and J is TRBJ1-4; no clear D. Germline CDR1 GTSNPN, CDR2 SVGIG (reference sequence). This CDR3 is built from 14 residues. V was shortened by 2 bases and J by 8 bases, with 15 bases between the two germline ends. The CDR3 DNA reads as TGTGCCTGGAGTCCACAGAGTTTTGGAGAAAAACTGTTTTTT. Translating gives CAWSPQSFGEKLFF.

J is TRBJ2-2 and V is TRBV5-6; the D gene could be TRBD1 or TRBD2 (5 bases each). Germline V lookup: CDR1 SGHDT, CDR2 YYEEEE. V lost 1 base to trimming and J lost 4 bases, with 11 bases between them. The CDR3 runs to 15 residues. This CDR3 is CASSLKYGATGELFF. The CDR3 DNA reads as TGTGCCAGCAGCTTGAAATACGGGGCCACCGGGGAGCTGTTTTTT.

The chain joins TRBV9 to TRBJ2-1; the match to TRBD2 covers 10 bases. The CDR3 extends over 16 amino acids. CDR1 is SGDLS and CDR2 is YYNGEE in the germline V gene. V dropped 0 bases and J dropped 8; count of bases not matched to a gene: 8. This CDR3 reads CASSVGISGGSDEQFF. CDR3 sequence (DNA): TGTGCCAGCAGCGTAGGAATTAGCGGGGGGTCAGATGAGCAGTTCTTC.

The rearrangement joins TRBV29-1 to TRBJ2-1; possibly TRBD2 for D (6 bases). V lost 6 bases to trimming and J lost 5 bases, with 23 bases between them. Germline V gene sequence: CDR1 SQVTM, CDR2 ANQGSEA. CDR3 length: 16 amino acids. This CDR3 is CSVGGLTSNGDNEQFF. The CDR3 DNA reads as TGCAGCGTGGGAGGATTGACTAGTAACGGCGACAATGAGCAGTTCTTC.

The chain joins TRBV28 to TRBJ1-3; TRBD1 aligns across 11 bases. Unmatched junction bases numbered 3, after V lost 6 bases and J lost 2 bases. There are 15 residues in the CDR3. Germline V lookup: CDR1 MDHEN, CDR2 SYDVKM. The CDR3 sequence is CASRGQGAAGNTIYF. The CDR3 DNA reads TGTGCCAGCAGAGGACAGGGGGCGGCTGGAAACACCATATATTTT.

The chain recombines TRBV10-3 with TRBJ1-1, with TRBD1 as a possible D gene (5 bases). The CDR3 consists of 16 residues. The germline V gene encodes CDR1 ENHRY and CDR2 SYGVKD. Trimming stripped 0 bases from V and 5 bases from J, with 16 bases between. This chain's CDR3 is CAISESSVRRGTEAFF. The CDR3 region has the DNA TGTGCCATCAGTGAGTCGTCGGTCAGGAGGGGAACTGAAGCTTTCTTT.

Only one count was recorded for this clone. J is TRBJ2-7 and V is TRBV12-3 or TRBV12-4, with 7 positions matching TRBD1. V lost 5 bases and J lost 4; bases outside the gene matches: 2. The CDR3 sequence is 12 residues long. As DNA, the CDR3 is TGTGCCAGCAGTCCACAGGGGTACGAGCAGTACGTC. The encoded protein is CASSPQGYEQYV.

The rearrangement links TRBV25-1 to TRBJ1-3, with TRBD1 matching over 9 bases. Germline V gene sequence: CDR1 MGHDK, CDR2 SYGVNS. The CDR3 has 16 amino acids. Trimming took 4 bases from V and 4 from J; bases not matched to a gene: 8. Here the CDR3 reads CASSGDPGTGGNTIYF. The CDR3, as DNA: TGTGCCAGCAGTGGAGATCCCGGGACAGGGGGAAACACCATATATTTT.

The rearrangement links TRBV24-1 to TRBJ2-3; perhaps TRBD1 as D (6 bases). The length of the CDR3 is 14 residues. The V end lost 3 bases, the J end lost 2 bases, and 8 bases lay between the germline ends. The germline V gene has CDR1 KGHDR and CDR2 SFDVKD. Here the CDR3 reads CATSDGQLTDTQYF. The DNA of the CDR3 is TGTGCCACCAGTGATGGACAGCTCACAGATACGCAGTATTTT.